This TCR beta chain was found in a study of OX40 agonist ivuxolimab in advanced cancers. Study-wide context: Cancers in dose escalation were hepatocellular, melanoma, renal cell and head and neck.

V was shortened by 3 bases and J by 9 bases, with 15 bases between the two germline ends. In germline, CDR1 is MGHRA, CDR2 YSYEKL. CDR3 length: 15 amino acids. This clone was observed a handful of times. Method: immunoSEQ multiplex PCR; TCRdb's copy keeps in-frame clones and lacks some. The sample yields 60,000 to 80,000 clones, just over 85% seen once. This chain uses TRBV4-1 with TRBJ1-6; D gene uncertain. This sequence was found in an adult with an advanced solid tumor such as melanoma, head and neck, liver or kidney cancer. The sample consisted of CD4+ or CD8+ T cells sorted from blood, taken in a trial of the OX40 agonist ivuxolimab. The CDR3 reads CASSQEITRGSPLHF. The CDR3 coding sequence is TGCGCCAGCAGCCAGGAAATTACTCGCGGTTCACCCCTCCACTTT.